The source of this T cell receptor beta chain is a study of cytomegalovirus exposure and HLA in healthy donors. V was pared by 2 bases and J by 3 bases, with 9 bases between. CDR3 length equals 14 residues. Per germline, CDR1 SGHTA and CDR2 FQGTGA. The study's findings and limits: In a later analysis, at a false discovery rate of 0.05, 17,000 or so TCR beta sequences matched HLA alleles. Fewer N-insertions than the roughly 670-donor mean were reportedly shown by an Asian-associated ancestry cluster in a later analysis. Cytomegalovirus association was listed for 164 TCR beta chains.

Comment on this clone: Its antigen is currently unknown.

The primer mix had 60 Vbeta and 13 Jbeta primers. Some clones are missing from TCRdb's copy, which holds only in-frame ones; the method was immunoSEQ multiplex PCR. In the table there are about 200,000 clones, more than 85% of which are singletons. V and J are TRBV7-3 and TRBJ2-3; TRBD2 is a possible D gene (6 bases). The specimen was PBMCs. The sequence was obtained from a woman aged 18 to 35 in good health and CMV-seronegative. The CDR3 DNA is TGTGCCAGCAGCTTACGGGAGCGGACAGATACGCAGTATTTT. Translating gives CASSLRERTDTQYF. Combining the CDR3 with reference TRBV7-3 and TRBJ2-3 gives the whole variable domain GAGVSQTPSNKVTEKGKYVELRCDPISGHTALYWYRQSLGQGPEFLIYFQGTGAADDSGLPNDRFFAVRPEGSVSTLKIQRTERGDSAVYLCASSLRERTDTQYFGPGTRLTVL.